Detailed here is one TCR beta chain. These data are taken from a study of blood T cell repertoires in COVID-19. Across the study: T cells, B-cell-depleted T cells, or PBMCs provided the cDNA or gDNA that served as material.

The trim removed 0 bases at V and 0 bases at J, leaving 7 bases unmatched. CDR3 length equals 17 residues. Germline loops: CDR1 SGDLS, CDR2 YYNGEE. Authors' methods: Counts of nucleated cells, estimated from reference gene primer amplification, were obtained. Assay: immunoSEQ multiplex PCR; the TCRdb copy retains only in-frame clones and omits some. For V, J and clone size, that table is used; D and trimming come from the DNA. The data show 120,000 or so clones, under 85% seen once. The sequenced sample consisted of peripheral blood. The clonotype was recovered from a man aged 55 to 70 with acute or convalescent COVID-19. V usage is TRBV9 and J usage is TRBJ2-3; 7 nucleotides align to TRBD2. CDR3 sequence: CASSVGSSGYSTDTQYF. In DNA, the CDR3 is TGTGCCAGCAGCGTAGGTTCTAGCGGATACAGCACAGATACGCAGTATTTT.